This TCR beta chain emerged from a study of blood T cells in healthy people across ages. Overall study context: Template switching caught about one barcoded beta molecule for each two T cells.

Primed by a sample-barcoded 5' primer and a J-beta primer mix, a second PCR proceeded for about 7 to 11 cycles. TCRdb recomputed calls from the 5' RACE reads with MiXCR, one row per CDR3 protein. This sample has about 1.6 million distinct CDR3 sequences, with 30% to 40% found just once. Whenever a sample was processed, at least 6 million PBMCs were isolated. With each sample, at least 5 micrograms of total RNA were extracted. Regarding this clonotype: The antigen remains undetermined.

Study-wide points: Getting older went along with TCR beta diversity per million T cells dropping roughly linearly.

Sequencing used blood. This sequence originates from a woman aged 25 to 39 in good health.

CDR3 region: CASSQPGGPYQETQYF. The CDR3 region has the DNA TGTGCCAGCAGCCAACCGGGGGGTCCGTACCAAGAGACCCAGTACTTC. V and J are TRBV3-1 and TRBJ2-5; 7 bases line up with TRBD2. Germline V gene sequence: CDR1 LGHDT, CDR2 YNNKEL (reference sequence). The CDR3 is 16 residues long. Trimming took 2 bases from V and 0 from J; bases not matched to a gene: 6.